These T cell receptor beta chains were read from a single sample in a study of cytomegalovirus exposure and HLA in healthy donors. The table came from immunoSEQ multiplex PCR; TCRdb's copy has only in-frame clones and leaves some out. This repertoire shows some 87,000 clones, 65% to 80% found once; its top ten account for around 16%. Sequencing was performed on PBMCs. The receptors come from a woman aged 45-65 years in good health and CMV-seropositive. The CDR3 runs from the conserved cysteine through the conserved F or W.

TRBV28 CASSLRYEQYF
TRBV7-2 CASSLLAVSGGNTIYF
TRBV2 CASSVAQQETQYF
TRBV9 CASSVGQGYNEQFF
TRBV18 CASSPEIRVNYGYTF
TRBV10-3 CATGRDPGEVQYF
TRBV6-4 CASSVEIGETQYF
TRBV28 CASATGYQETQYF
TRBV5-1 CASSPTGGRETQYF
TRBV7-2 CASSLEAEVYNEQFF
TRBV29-1 CSVGDRGWVEAFF
TRBV5-1 CASSSLPGLAGVSSYEQYF
TRBV5-1 CASSSGTQETQYF
TRBV2 CASRGRAKTF
TRBV2 CASDRDRGSSPLHF
TRBV29-1 CSVGTGFTEAFF
TRBV28 CASSLAQGRETEAFF
TRBV28 CASSPHSGGPTDTQYF
TRBV7-9 CASTLGQNYGYTF
TRBV5-4 CASSTTVNYGYTF
TRBV28 CASSLPSGEGGELFF
TRBV6-4 CASRSGRAVPGELFF
TRBV28 CASSSTGALQETQYF
TRBV19 CASDPGTQPNEQYF
TRBV28 CASSLTGDGYTF
TRBV2 CASTVDRGYPSGYTF